The 28 T cell receptor beta chains below all came from one sample that was sequenced in a study of cytomegalovirus exposure and HLA in healthy donors. The PCR used 60 Vbeta and 13 Jbeta primers. Profiling relied on immunoSEQ multiplex PCR, and the TCRdb table lists in-frame clones only, not all of them. The table records around 67,000 clones, approximately 67% of them present only once. The specimen sequenced was PBMCs. Receptors were obtained from a woman in her 30s in good health and CMV-seronegative.

With regard to this clone: Germline is not matched at one junction end, which may reflect a read error. This chain connects TRBV7-9 to TRBJ2-4; 9 bases fit TRBD2. CDR3 length equals 15 residues. CDR1 is SEHNR, CDR2 FQNEAQ, per germline (reference sequence). The chain's CDR3 is CASSLGSGGHYIPHF. In DNA, the CDR3 is TGTGCCAGCAGCTTGGGTAGCGGGGGCCATTACATTCCGCACTTC.

The chain links TRBV2 to TRBJ1-4; 7 bases match TRBD1. The CDR3 totals 14 residues. Germline lookup yields CDR1 SNHLY and CDR2 FYNNEI. V gave up 6 bases and J gave up 6 bases; unmatched junction bases: 7. The CDR3 nucleotides read TGTGCCAGCAGGTTACAGGGGTGGGATGAAAAACTGTTTTTT. It is translated as CASRLQGWDEKLFF.

There are a few counts of this clone. The chain carries TRBV11-2 and TRBJ2-7; no definite D call. The germline V gene has CDR1 SGHAT and CDR2 FQNNGV. The CDR3 contains 12 residues. Trimming removed 1 base at V and 2 bases at J, with 3 bases between. In nucleotides, the CDR3 is TGTGCCAGCAGCTTAGCTACCTACGAGCAGTACTTC. Protein: CASSLATYEQYF.

This chain joins TRBV6-5 and TRBJ1-1, with D unclear. V lost 10 bases, J lost 6 bases, and 12 bases lay in between. CDR3 length equals 11 residues. Germline CDR1 and CDR2: MNHEY and SVGAGI. This CDR3 reads CATSGYSEAFF. CDR3 in DNA: TGTGCCACCAGCGGGTACTCTGAAGCTTTCTTT.

J is TRBJ2-1 and V is TRBV11-2, with 9 positions matching TRBD2. Germline V lookup: CDR1 SGHAT, CDR2 FQNNGV. This CDR3 has 16 residues. V trimming: 2 bases; J trimming: 0 bases; junction bases outside the gene matches: 2. In DNA form, the CDR3 reads TGTGCCAGCAGCTTACTAGCGGGGACCTCCTACAATGAGCAGTTCTTC. It yields the protein CASSLLAGTSYNEQFF. Using reference TRBV11-2 and TRBJ2-1 for the parts outside the CDR3, the full variable domain is EAGVAQSPRYKIIEKRQSVAFWCNPISGHATLYWYQQILGQGPKLLIQFQNNGVVDDSQLPKDRFSAERLKGVDSTLKIQPAKLEDSAVYLCASSLLAGTSYNEQFFGPGTRLTVL.

This chain links TRBV6-5 with TRBJ2-7; 9 bases agree with TRBD1. The germline gives CDR1 MNHEY, CDR2 SVGAGI. CDR3 length: 14 residues. V trimming: 5 bases; J trimming: 3 bases; junction bases outside the gene matches: 5. The CDR3 region has the DNA TGTGCCAGCAGTCCCGGGACAGGGTACTACGAGCAGTACTTC. Its protein product is CASSPGTGYYEQYF.

The chain uses TRBV27 and TRBJ1-1; D is undetermined. Trimming shortened V by 5 bases and J by 5 bases, and 12 bases separated the two germline ends. Germline values: CDR1 MNHEY, CDR2 SMNVEV (reference sequence). This CDR3 has 13 residues. The CDR3 region is CASSLEGGTEAFF. The CDR3 bases are TGTGCCAGCAGTCTGGAAGGAGGGACTGAAGCTTTCTTT.

The genes are TRBV19 and TRBJ2-3; TRBD2 agrees at 10 bases. The trim removed 3 bases at V and 3 bases at J, leaving 6 bases unmatched. The CDR3 has 16 amino acids. From germline, CDR1 is LNHDA and CDR2 SQIVND (reference sequence). CDR3 in amino acids: CASSIWTSGYTDTQYF. Here the CDR3 DNA reads TGTGCCAGTAGTATCTGGACTAGCGGATATACAGATACGCAGTATTTT.

The count of this clone is one. A read error may account for a junction end that differs from germline. V gene TRBV7-9 combines with J gene TRBJ1-4; 7 bases line up with TRBD1. The CDR3 consists of 17 residues. The V gene's germline CDR1 is SEHNR and CDR2 FQNEAQ (reference sequence). Here the CDR3 DNA reads TGTTCCAGTAGCTTCCACCGGATCCGGGACAGCCCCGAAAAACTGTTTTTT. This gives the protein CSSSFHRIRDSPEKLFF.

The gene calls are TRBV19 and TRBJ1-4, with D uncertain. Germline V gives CDR1 LNHDA, CDR2 SQIVND (reference sequence). V lost 0 bases and J lost 5, with 22 bases in between. This CDR3 has 19 residues. This chain's CDR3 is CASSIDGPSPAPGNEKLFF. The CDR3 nucleotides read TGTGCCAGTAGTATAGATGGCCCTTCCCCGGCCCCGGGAAATGAAAAACTGTTTTTT.

CDR3 in amino acids: CASSQDGEGYTF. In DNA form, the CDR3 reads TGCGCCAGCAGCCAAGATGGAGAGGGCTACACCTTC. The chain has TRBV4-1 and TRBJ1-2; the D is unclear. The V gene's germline CDR1 is MGHRA and CDR2 YSYEKL. This CDR3 spans 12 amino acids. Deletions cut 0 bases from V and 8 bases from J, with 7 bases between.

V usage is TRBV18 and J usage is TRBJ2-7; the match to TRBD1 covers 8 bases. Germline CDR1 reads KGHSH; CDR2 reads LQKENI. The CDR3 loop spans 16 amino acids. With V trimmed by 2 bases and J by 4 bases, 10 bases remained unmatched. This CDR3 reads CASSPISDNRGYEQYF. The CDR3 region has the DNA TGTGCCAGCTCACCAATTTCAGATAACAGGGGGTACGAGCAGTACTTC.

The chain is built from TRBV6-6 and TRBJ1-1; D might be TRBD1 (5 bases). The CDR3 has 13 amino acids. Between the trimmed V and J ends, which lost 4 bases and 1 base, there was a span of 7 bases. Germline V gene data show CDR1 as MNHNY and CDR2 as SVGAGI (reference sequence). The chain's CDR3 is CASSFQGNTEAFF. The CDR3 bases are TGTGCCAGCAGTTTCCAGGGGAACACTGAAGCTTTCTTT.

Concerning this clone: The junction departs from germline at one end; a sequencing error may be responsible. The chain has TRBV7-7 and TRBJ2-5; 8 bases align to TRBD1. CDR1 and CDR2 (germline): SSHAT, FNYEAQ (reference sequence). CDR3 length equals 15 residues. CDR3 residues: CASSQGQGGGETQYF. In nucleotides, the CDR3 is TGTGCTAGCAGCCAAGGACAGGGCGGAGGAGAGACCCAGTACTTC.

The chain recombines TRBV18 with TRBJ2-7; 7 bases are shared with TRBD1. Germline V gives CDR1 KGHSH, CDR2 LQKENI. J gave up 7 bases and V 3 bases, and 9 bases lay outside the gene matches. This CDR3 region has 14 residues. The CDR3 spells CASSPNGDSPEQYF. The CDR3 DNA reads TGTGCCAGCTCACCGAATGGGGACAGCCCTGAGCAGTACTTC.

Points on this clone: The same CDR3 arises from other DNA sequences in this sample as well. The chain is built from TRBV7-9 and TRBJ2-7; TRBD1 agrees at 7 bases. This CDR3 spans 12 amino acids. Losses at the gene ends were 4 bases for V and 4 bases for J; bases not matched to a gene: 1. CDR1 is SEHNR and CDR2 is FQNEAQ in the germline V gene (reference sequence). The CDR3 DNA reads as TGTGCCAGCAGCTCACAGGGGTACGAGCAGTACTTC. Protein product: CASSSQGYEQYF.

For this clone: The same CDR3 is also encoded by other DNA sequences in this sample. The rearrangement links TRBV19 to TRBJ2-1, with 13 bases that match TRBD2. V was clipped by 2 bases and J by 2 bases; unmatched bases: 9. In germline, CDR1 is LNHDA, CDR2 SQIVND (reference sequence). The CDR3 has 19 residues. CDR3 loop: CASSISPPGLAGAYNEQFF. The DNA for the CDR3 is TGTGCCAGTAGTATATCCCCCCCCGGACTAGCGGGGGCCTACAATGAGCAGTTCTTC.

The V gene is TRBV7-9, the J gene TRBJ2-3; unclear D gene. Germline V gene lookup returns CDR1 SEHNR and CDR2 FQNEAQ (reference sequence). The CDR3 sequence is 15 residues long. Trimming left V 4 bases short and J 1 base short, with 12 bases between. The CDR3: CASSSRLYRTDTQYF. The CDR3 nucleotides are TGTGCCAGCAGCTCCCGACTTTACCGCACAGATACGCAGTATTTT.

This rearrangement joins TRBV7-9 to TRBJ1-6; D gene uncertain. This CDR3 comprises 15 residues. The ends were cut back, 2 bases at V and 5 bases at J, with 10 bases in the middle. CDR1 is SEHNR, CDR2 FQNEAQ, per germline (reference sequence). The CDR3 region is CASSLFGNHNSPLHF. The CDR3 DNA follows: TGTGCCAGCAGCTTATTTGGCAACCATAATTCACCCCTCCACTTT. Full variable domain (rest looked up from reference TRBV7-9 and TRBJ1-6): DTGVSQNPRHKITKRGQNVTFRCDPISEHNRLYWYRQTLGQGPEFLTYFQNEAQLEKSRLLSDRFSAERPKGSFSTLEIQRTEQGDSAMYLCASSLFGNHNSPLHFGNGTRLTVT.

J is TRBJ2-5 and V is TRBV5-4; tentatively, D is TRBD2 (5 bases). With 3 bases removed from V and 5 bases from J, the gap between germline ends came to 5 bases. Germline loops: CDR1 SGHNT, CDR2 YYREEE (reference sequence). The CDR3 totals 11 residues. This chain's CDR3 is CASSSGETQYF. CDR3 in DNA: TGTGCCAGCAGCTCGGGGGAGACCCAGTACTTC.

This chain uses TRBV5-6 with TRBJ1-2, with D maybe TRBD1 (5 bases). Germline V gene lookup returns CDR1 SGHDT and CDR2 YYEEEE. This CDR3 comprises 14 residues. Trimming removed 4 bases from V and 7 bases from J, with 17 bases in between. CDR3 nucleotide sequence: TGTGCCAGCAGCCTCCATGGGACTTGGGGTGGCTACACCTTC. Protein sequence: CASSLHGTWGGYTF.

This chain joins TRBV30 and TRBJ1-6; 8 bases are shared with TRBD1. The CDR3 totals 17 residues. CDR1 GTSNPN and CDR2 SVGIG come from the germline V gene (reference sequence). After removal of 0 bases from V and 5 bases from J, the junction contained 9 bases not matched to a gene. The CDR3 spells CAWSVFPDRGDNSPLHF. The CDR3 region has the DNA TGTGCCTGGAGTGTATTTCCCGACAGGGGAGATAATTCACCCCTCCACTTT. Together with reference TRBV30 and TRBJ1-6, the CDR3 gives the full variable domain: SQTIHQWPATLVQPVGSPLSLECTVEGTSNPNLYWYRQAAGRGLQLLFYSVGIGQISSEVPQNLSASRPQDRQFILSSKKLLLSDSGFYLCAWSVFPDRGDNSPLHFGNGTRLTVT.

The chain uses TRBV6-4 and TRBJ2-7; TRBD1 agrees at 10 bases. In germline, CDR1 is MRHNA, CDR2 SNTAGT. This CDR3 is 14 amino acids long. J gave up 4 bases and V 5 bases, and 5 bases lay outside the gene matches. The CDR3 nucleotides are TGTGCCAGCAGTCCGGGACAGGGGAGGTACGAGCAGTACTTC. Translated: CASSPGQGRYEQYF.

The J gene is TRBJ2-2, the V gene TRBV11-2; 9 nucleotides agree with TRBD2. J was trimmed by 0 bases and V by 4 bases; bases with no gene match: 9. CDR1 is SGHAT, CDR2 FQNNGV, per germline. The CDR3 is 18 residues long. CDR3 sequence (DNA): TGTGCCAGCAGCTGGGAACTGGCGGGGGGGACGAACACCGGGGAGCTGTTTTTT. It codes for CASSWELAGGTNTGELFF.

This chain connects TRBV18 to TRBJ1-2; 8 positions agree with TRBD1. The CDR3 length is 17 residues. CDR1 is KGHSH, CDR2 LQKENI, per germline. Trimming removed 3 bases from V and 0 bases from J; junction bases left unmatched: 9. As DNA, the CDR3 is TGTGCCAGCTCACCTGACAGGGGCCAAGATGCTAACTATGGCTACACCTTC. Translating gives CASSPDRGQDANYGYTF. The whole variable domain, remainder taken from reference TRBV18 and TRBJ1-2, is NAGVMQNPRHLVRRRGQEARLRCSPMKGHSHVYWYRQLPEEGLKFMVYLQKENIIDESGMPKERFSAEFPKEGPSILRIQQVVRGDSAAYFCASSPDRGQDANYGYTFGSGTRLTVV.

This clone was seen more than once but under ten times. The chain has TRBV19 and TRBJ1-1, with TRBD1 matching over 7 bases. The CDR3 has 15 residues. Germline lookup yields CDR1 LNHDA and CDR2 SQIVND (reference sequence). The V gene end was trimmed by 3 bases and the J gene end by 4 bases; junction bases not matched to a gene: 8. The CDR3 DNA reads TGTGCCAGTAGTATTGACAGGGATCGTTTCACTGAAGCTTTCTTT. The encoded protein is CASSIDRDRFTEAFF.

This chain uses TRBV7-3 with TRBJ2-3; 9 bases match TRBD1. The CDR3 contains 16 residues. Trimming took 5 bases from V and 6 from J; bases not matched to a gene: 12. CDR1 SGHTA and CDR2 FQGTGA come from the germline V gene. The CDR3 DNA follows: TGTGCCAGCAGCCTAAACAGGGGGCGTAGGGGGGATACGCAGTATTTT. Its protein product is CASSLNRGRRGDTQYF.

This clone came up a few times. The rearrangement links TRBV7-9 to TRBJ2-1, with D perhaps matching TRBD2 (6 bases). CDR1 is SEHNR and CDR2 is FQNEAQ in the germline V gene (reference sequence). Trimming stripped 10 bases from V and 5 bases from J, with 12 bases between. The CDR3 is made up of 12 amino acids. Here the CDR3 DNA reads TGTGCCACCCGGGACTTAGACAATGAGCAGTTCTTC. As protein: CATRDLDNEQFF.